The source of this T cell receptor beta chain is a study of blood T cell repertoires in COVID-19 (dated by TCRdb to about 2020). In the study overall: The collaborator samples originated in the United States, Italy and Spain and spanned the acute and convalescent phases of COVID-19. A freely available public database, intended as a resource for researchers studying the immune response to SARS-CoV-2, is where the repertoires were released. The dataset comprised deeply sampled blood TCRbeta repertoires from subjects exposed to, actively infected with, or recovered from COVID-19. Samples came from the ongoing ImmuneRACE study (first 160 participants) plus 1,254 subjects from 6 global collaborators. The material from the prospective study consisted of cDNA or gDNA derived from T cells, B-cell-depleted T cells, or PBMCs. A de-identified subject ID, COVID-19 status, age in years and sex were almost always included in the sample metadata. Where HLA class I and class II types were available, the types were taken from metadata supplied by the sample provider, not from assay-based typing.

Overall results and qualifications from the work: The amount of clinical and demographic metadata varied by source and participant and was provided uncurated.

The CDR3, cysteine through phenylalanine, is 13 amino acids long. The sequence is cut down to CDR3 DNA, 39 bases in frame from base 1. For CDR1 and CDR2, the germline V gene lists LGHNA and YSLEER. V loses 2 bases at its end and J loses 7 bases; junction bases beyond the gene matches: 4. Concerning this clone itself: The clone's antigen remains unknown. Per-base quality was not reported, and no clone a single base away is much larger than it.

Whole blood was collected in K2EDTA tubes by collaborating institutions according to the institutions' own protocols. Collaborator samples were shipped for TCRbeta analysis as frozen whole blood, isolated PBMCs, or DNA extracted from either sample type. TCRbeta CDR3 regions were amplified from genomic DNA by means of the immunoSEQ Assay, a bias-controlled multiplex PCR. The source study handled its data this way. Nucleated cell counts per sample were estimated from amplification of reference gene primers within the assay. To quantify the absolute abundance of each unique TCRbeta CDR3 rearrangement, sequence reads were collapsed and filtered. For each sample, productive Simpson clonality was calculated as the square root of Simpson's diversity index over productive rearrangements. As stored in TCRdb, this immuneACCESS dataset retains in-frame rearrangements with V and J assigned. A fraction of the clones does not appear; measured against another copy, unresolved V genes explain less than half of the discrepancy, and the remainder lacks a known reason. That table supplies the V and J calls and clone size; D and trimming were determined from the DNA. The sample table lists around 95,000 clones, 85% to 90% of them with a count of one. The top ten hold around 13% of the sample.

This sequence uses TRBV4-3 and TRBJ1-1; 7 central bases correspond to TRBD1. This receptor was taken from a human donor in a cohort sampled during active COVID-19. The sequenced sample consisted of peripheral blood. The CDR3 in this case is CASSQQGGFEAFF. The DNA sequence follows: TGCGCCAGCAGCCAACAGGGGGGATTTGAAGCTTTCTTT.